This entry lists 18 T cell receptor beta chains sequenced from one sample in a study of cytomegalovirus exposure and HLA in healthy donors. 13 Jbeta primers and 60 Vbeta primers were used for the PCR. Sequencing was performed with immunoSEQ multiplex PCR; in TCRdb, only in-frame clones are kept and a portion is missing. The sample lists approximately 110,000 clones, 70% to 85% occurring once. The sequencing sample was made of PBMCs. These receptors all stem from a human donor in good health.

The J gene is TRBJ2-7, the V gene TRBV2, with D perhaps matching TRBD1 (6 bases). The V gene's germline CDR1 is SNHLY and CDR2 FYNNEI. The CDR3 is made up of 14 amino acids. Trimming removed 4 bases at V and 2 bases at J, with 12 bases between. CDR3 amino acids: CASSVETGTYEQYF. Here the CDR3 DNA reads TGTGCCAGCAGTGTGGAAACAGGGACCTACGAGCAGTACTTC.

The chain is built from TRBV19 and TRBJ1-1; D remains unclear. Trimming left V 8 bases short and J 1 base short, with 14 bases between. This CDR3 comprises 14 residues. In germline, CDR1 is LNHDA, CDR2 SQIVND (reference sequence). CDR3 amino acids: CASPPPRGNTEAFF. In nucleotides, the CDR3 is TGTGCCAGTCCACCCCCCCGGGGGAACACTGAAGCTTTCTTT.

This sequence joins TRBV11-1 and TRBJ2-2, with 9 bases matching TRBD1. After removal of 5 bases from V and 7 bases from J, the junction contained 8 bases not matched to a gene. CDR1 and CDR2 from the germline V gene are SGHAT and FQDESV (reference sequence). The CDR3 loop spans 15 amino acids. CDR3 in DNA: TGTGCCAGCAGCCCACAGGGGGCTCTAGGCGGGGAGCTGTTTTTT. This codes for CASSPQGALGGELFF.

The CDR3 spells CASTPAGREGAGELFF. The CDR3 coding sequence is TGTGCCAGCACACCAGCAGGGAGAGAGGGGGCCGGGGAGCTGTTTTTT. The rearrangement joins TRBV27 to TRBJ2-2, with D maybe TRBD1 (6 bases). Trimming left V 7 bases short and J 6 bases short, with 21 bases between. Germline assignment: CDR1 MNHEY and CDR2 SMNVEV (reference sequence). The CDR3 length is 16 residues.

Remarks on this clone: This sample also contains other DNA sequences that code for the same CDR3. In DNA form, the CDR3 reads TGTGCCACCAGCACCTTTAGAGTGAGGGGGGGGACTGAAGCTTTCTTT. This gives the protein CATSTFRVRGGTEAFF. The rearrangement uses TRBV15 and TRBJ1-1; TRBD1 might be the D (6 bases). V was cut by 4 bases and J by 5 bases, with 20 bases left in between. The CDR3 has 16 amino acids. Germline lookup yields CDR1 LNHNV and CDR2 YYDKDF (reference sequence). Variable domain in full (rest from reference TRBV15 and TRBJ1-1): DAMVIQNPRYQVTQFGKPVTLSCSQTLNHNVMYWYQQKSSQAPKLLFHYYDKDFNNEADTPDNFQSRRPNTSFCFLDIRSPGLGDTAMYLCATSTFRVRGGTEAFFGQGTRLTVV.

DNA for the CDR3: TGTGCCAGCAGCTTAGACGGCGGGAGCCTCTCCTACGAGCAGTACTTC. This translates into CASSLDGGSLSYEQYF. The chain links TRBV7-2 to TRBJ2-5; 7 bases match TRBD2. The J call is uncertain, as TRBJ2-7 better fits the DNA end. This CDR3 has 16 residues. Germline V gene lookup returns CDR1 SGHTA and CDR2 FQGNSA.

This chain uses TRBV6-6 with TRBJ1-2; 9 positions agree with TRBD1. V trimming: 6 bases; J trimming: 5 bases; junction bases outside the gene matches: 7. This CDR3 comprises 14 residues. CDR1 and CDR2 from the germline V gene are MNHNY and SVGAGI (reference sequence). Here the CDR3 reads CASSSRGQGYGYTF. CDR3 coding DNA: TGTGCCAGCAGCAGCCGAGGACAGGGGTATGGCTACACCTTC.

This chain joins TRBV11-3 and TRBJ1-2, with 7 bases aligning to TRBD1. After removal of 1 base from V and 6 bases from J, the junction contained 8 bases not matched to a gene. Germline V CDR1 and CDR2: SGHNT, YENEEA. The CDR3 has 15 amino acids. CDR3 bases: TGTGCCAGCAGCTTAGGGGGGACAGATACCGATGGCTACACCTTC. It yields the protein CASSLGGTDTDGYTF.

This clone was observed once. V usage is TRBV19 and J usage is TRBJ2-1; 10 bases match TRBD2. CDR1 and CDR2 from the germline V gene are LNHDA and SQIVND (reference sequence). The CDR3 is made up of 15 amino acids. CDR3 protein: CATKAMPGLANEQFF. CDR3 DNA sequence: TGTGCAACCAAGGCTATGCCGGGACTAGCGAATGAGCAGTTCTTC.

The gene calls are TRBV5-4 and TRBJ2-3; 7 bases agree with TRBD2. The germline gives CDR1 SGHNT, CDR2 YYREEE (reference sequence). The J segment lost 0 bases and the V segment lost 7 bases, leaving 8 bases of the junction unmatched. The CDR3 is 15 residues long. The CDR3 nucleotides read TGTGCCAGCGGGGTCGGGGACTACAGCACAGATACGCAGTATTTT. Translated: CASGVGDYSTDTQYF.

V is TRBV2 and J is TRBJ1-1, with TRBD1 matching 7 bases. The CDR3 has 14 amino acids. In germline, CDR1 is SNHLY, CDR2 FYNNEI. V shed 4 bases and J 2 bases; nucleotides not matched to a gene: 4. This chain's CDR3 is CASSADRDNTEAFF. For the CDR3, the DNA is TGTGCCAGCAGTGCTGACAGGGACAACACTGAAGCTTTCTTT.

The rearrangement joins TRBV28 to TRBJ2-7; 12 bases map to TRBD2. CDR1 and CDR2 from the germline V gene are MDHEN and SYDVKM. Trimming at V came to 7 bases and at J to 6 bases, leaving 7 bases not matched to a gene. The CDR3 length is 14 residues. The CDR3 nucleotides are TGTGCCAGCAACCCGACTAGCGGGAGACGCGAGCAGTACTTC. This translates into CASNPTSGRREQYF.

The CDR3 protein is CASSSPRGLAYDEQFF. The CDR3 bases are TGTGCCAGCAGCTCCCCTAGAGGACTAGCGTATGATGAGCAGTTCTTC. V and J are TRBV7-9 and TRBJ2-1, with 9 nucleotides matching TRBD2. The germline V gene encodes CDR1 SEHNR and CDR2 FQNEAQ (reference sequence). V dropped 4 bases and J dropped 8; count of bases not matched to a gene: 12. The CDR3 is 16 amino acids.

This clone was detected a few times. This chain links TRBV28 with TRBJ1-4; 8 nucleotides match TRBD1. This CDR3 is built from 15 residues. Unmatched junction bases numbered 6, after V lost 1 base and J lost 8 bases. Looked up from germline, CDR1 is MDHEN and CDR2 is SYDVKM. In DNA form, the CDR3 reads TGTGCCAGCAGTTTATCGACCCGACAGGGGGAAAAACTGTTTTTT. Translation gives CASSLSTRQGEKLFF.

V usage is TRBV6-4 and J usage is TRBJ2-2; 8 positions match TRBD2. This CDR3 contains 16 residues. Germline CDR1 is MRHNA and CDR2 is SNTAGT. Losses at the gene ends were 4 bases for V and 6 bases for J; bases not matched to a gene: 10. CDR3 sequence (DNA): TGTGCCAGCAGTGCCACGGCGGGGGGTCACCCCGGGGAGCTGTTTTTT. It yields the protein CASSATAGGHPGELFF.

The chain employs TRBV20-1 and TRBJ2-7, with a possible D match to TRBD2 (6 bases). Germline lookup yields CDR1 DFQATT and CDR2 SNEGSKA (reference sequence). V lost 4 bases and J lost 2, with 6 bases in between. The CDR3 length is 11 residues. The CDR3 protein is CSATSAYEQYF. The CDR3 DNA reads TGCAGTGCTACTAGCGCCTACGAGCAGTACTTC.

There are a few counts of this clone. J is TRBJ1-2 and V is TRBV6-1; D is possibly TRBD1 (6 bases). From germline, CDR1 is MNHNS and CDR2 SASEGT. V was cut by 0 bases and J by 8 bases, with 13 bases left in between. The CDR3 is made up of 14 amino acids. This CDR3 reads CASSEAGGRRGYTF. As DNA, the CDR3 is TGTGCCAGCAGTGAAGCGGGGGGGCGGAGAGGCTACACCTTC.

This chain's CDR3 is CASSLGTSGYNEQFF. The DNA for the CDR3 is TGTGCCAGCAGCTTAGGGACTAGCGGGTACAATGAGCAGTTCTTC. V gene TRBV7-8 combines with J gene TRBJ2-1; 11 bases line up with TRBD2. Germline V CDR1 and CDR2: SGHVS, FQNEAQ. The CDR3 has 15 amino acids. V was pared by 1 base and J by 4 bases, with 0 bases of the junction left unmatched.